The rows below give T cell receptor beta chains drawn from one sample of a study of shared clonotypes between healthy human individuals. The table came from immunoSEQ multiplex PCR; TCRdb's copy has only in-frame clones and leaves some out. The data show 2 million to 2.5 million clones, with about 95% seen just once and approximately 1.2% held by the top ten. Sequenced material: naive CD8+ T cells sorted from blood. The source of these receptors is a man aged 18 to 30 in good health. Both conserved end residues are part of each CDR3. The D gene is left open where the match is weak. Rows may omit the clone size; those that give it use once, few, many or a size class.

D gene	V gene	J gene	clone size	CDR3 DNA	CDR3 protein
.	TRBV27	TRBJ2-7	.	TGTGCCAGCAGTTGGGGGGAGGAGCAGTACTTC	CASSWGEEQYF
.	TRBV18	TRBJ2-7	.	TGTGCCAGCTCACCGTCGCCCGGGCAGTCTGCCTACGAGCAGTACTTC	CASSPSPGQSAYEQYF
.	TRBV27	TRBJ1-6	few	TGTGCCAGCAGTTTTACGAATAGACAGCCACCCCTCCACTTT	CASSFTNRQPPLHF
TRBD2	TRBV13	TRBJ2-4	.	TGTGCCAGCAGCCCAAGTACGGAGCGGGACCCCAAAAACATTCAGTACTTC	CASSPSTERDPKNIQYF
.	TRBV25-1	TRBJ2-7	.	TGTGCCAGCAGTGCCGACCACTACGAGCAGTACTTC	CASSADHYEQYF
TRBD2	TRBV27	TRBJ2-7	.	TGTGCCAGCAGTTACGGCGGTCGCCTAGCGGGAGGGAACGAGCAGTACTTC	CASSYGGRLAGGNEQYF
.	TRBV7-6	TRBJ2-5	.	TGTGCCAGCAGCTTATTAGATGAGACCCAGTACTTC	CASSLLDETQYF
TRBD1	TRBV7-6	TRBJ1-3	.	TGTGCCAGCAGCCATCCAGACCCGGGACAGGGAGGAAACACCATATATTTT	CASSHPDPGQGGNTIYF
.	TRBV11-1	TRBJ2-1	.	TGTGCCAGCAGCTTAGGAGGGGGAACTGAGCAGTTCTTC	CASSLGGGTEQFF
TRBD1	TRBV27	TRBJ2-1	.	TGTGCCAGCAGTTTCCTTCCTCCGGGACAGGGATGGGATGAGCAGTTCTTC	CASSFLPPGQGWDEQFF
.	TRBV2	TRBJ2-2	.	TGTGCCAGCAGTGAGTACAGGGACACCGGGGAGCTGTTTTTT	CASSEYRDTGELFF
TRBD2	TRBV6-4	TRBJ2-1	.	TGTGCCAGCAGTTATCTAGCGGGAGGGTACAATGAGCAGTTCTTC	CASSYLAGGYNEQFF
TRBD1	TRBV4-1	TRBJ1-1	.	TGCGCCAGCAGCCAGACAGGGATAGGGAACACTGAAGCTTTCTTT	CASSQTGIGNTEAFF
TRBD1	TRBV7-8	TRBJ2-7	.	TGTGCCAGCAGCTTAGACAGGGGCTACGAGCAGTACTTC	CASSLDRGYEQYF
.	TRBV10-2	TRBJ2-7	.	TGCGCCAGCACTCCGACAGATCCTTACGCACTAGGTTCCTACGAGCAGTACTTC	CASTPTDPYALGSYEQYF
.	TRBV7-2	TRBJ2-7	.	TGTGCCAGCAGCTTCGCTACCTACGAGCAGTACTTC	CASSFATYEQYF
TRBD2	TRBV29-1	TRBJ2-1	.	TGCAGCGTTGAAGATCGACTAGCGGCCTCCTACAATGAGCAGTTCTTC	CSVEDRLAASYNEQFF
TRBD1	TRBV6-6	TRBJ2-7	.	TGTGCCAGCAGTTACGAGGGGACAGGGGATATTTACTTC	CASSYEGTGDIYF
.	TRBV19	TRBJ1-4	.	TGTGCCACCGCGGACAGAGCTGCAACTAATGAAAAACTGTTTTTT	CATADRAATNEKLFF
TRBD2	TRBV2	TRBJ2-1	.	TGTGCCAGCATAGGACTAGCGGGAGGACTAGAGCAGTTCTTC	CASIGLAGGLEQFF
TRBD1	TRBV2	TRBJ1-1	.	TGTGCCAGCAGCTACAGGGGGCCCACTGAAGCTTTCTTT	CASSYRGPTEAFF
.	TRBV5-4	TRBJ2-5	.	TGTGCCAGCAACCCCTCCGGTTTCGCGAAGGAAGAGACCCAGTACTTC	CASNPSGFAKEETQYF
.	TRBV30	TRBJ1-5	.	TGTGCCTGGAGTGTACTTGGGGGGCCGCAGCATTTT	CAWSVLGGPQHF
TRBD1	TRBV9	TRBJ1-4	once	TGTGCCAGCAGCGTAGGGGAGACAGGGGGGCTGAAGAAACTGTTTTTT	CASSVGETGGLKKLFF
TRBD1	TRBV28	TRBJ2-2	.	TGTGCCAGCAGCTTCGTCGGGACAGGGGGTCTCGGGGAGCTGTTTTTT	CASSFVGTGGLGELFF
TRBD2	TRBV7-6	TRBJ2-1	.	TGTGCCAGCAGCGCCGGGACTAGCGGTTACAATGAGCAGTTCTTC	CASSAGTSGYNEQFF
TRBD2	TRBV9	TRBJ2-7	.	TGTGCCAGCAGCGTAGAAGGAGCGGGAGAGGATGAGCAGTACTTC	CASSVEGAGEDEQYF
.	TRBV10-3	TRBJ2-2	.	TGTGCCATCAGTGGCGCTATAGAACTACGGAACACCGGGGAGCTGTTTTTT	CAISGAIELRNTGELFF
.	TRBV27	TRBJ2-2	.	TGTGCCAGCAGTTTAGGGGGGCCCGGGGAGCTGTTTTTT	CASSLGGPGELFF
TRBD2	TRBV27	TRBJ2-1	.	TGTGCCAGCAGATATAGCGGGGGAGACTACAATGAGCAGTTCTTC	CASRYSGGDYNEQFF
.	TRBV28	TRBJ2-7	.	TGTGCCAGCAGTTTAGAATTTTCCTACGAGCAGTACTTC	CASSLEFSYEQYF
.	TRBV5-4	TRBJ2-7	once	TGTGCCAGCAGCTTGGGACCCGCTGTGAAGGGAACCTACGAGCAGTACTTC	CASSLGPAVKGTYEQYF
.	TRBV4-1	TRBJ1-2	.	TGCGCCAGCAGCCAAGATGGGGTTCTCTATGGCTACACCTTC	CASSQDGVLYGYTF
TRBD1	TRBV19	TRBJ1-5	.	TGTGCCAGTAACACAGGGGGCAGGAGCAATCAGCCCCAGCATTTT	CASNTGGRSNQPQHF
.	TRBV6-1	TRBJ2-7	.	TGTGCCAGCAGCCTATACCCGGGGACCCCCCACGAGCAGTACTTC	CASSLYPGTPHEQYF
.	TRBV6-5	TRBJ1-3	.	TGTGCCAGCAGTTACTCATGGGGGTCTGGAAACACCATATATTTT	CASSYSWGSGNTIYF
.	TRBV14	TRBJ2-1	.	TGTGCCAGCAGCCTCGACCGGGACACGTACAATGAGCAGTTCTTC	CASSLDRDTYNEQFF
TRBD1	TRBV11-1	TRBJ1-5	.	TGTGCCAGGATCGGACAGGAGGAGAGTGAGAATCAGCCCCAGCATTTT	CARIGQEESENQPQHF
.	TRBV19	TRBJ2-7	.	TGTGCCAGTAGTATGCGGCCGGACGCCGAGCAGTACTTC	CASSMRPDAEQYF
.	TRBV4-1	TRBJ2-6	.	TGCGCCAGCAGCCAAGTAGCGGAACCCGGGGCCAACGTCCTGACTTTC	CASSQVAEPGANVLTF
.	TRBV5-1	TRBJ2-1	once	TGCGCCAGCACTTACCGCTCCTACAATGAGCAGTTCTTC	CASTYRSYNEQFF
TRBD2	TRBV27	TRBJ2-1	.	TGTGCCAGCAGTTTGGGACTAGCGGGTCCGTACAATGAGCAGTTCTTC	CASSLGLAGPYNEQFF
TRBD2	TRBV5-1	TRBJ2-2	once	TGCGCCAGCAGCTTGGGACTAGCGGGAGGGTACACCGGGGAGCTGTTTTTT	CASSLGLAGGYTGELFF
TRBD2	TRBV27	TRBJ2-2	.	TGTGCCAGCAGTTTTGTGTCTAGCGGGCCCGGGGAGCTGTTTTTT	CASSFVSSGPGELFF
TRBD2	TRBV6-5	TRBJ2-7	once	TGTGCCGCGGGGGTCCTCTACGAGCAGTACTTC	CAAGVLYEQYF
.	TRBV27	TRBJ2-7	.	TGTGCCAGCAGTACCCGCGGGTGGAGCTCCTACGAGCAGTACTTC	CASSTRGWSSYEQYF
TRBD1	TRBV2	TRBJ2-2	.	TGTGCCAGCAGTGCCCCCCGGACAGGGACCGGGGAGCTGTTTTTT	CASSAPRTGTGELFF
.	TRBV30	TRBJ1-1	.	TGTGCCTGGCTAATGAACACTGAAGCTTTCTTT	CAWLMNTEAFF
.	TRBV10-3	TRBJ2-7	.	TGTGCCATCAGTGGGACGGACTCCTACGAGCAGTACTTC	CAISGTDSYEQYF
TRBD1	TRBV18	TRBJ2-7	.	TGTGCCAGCTCACCATCTGACAGGGTGTACCCCTACGAGCAGTACTTC	CASSPSDRVYPYEQYF
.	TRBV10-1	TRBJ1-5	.	TGCGCCAGCAGTGAACGCAGGGATCAGCCCCAGCATTTT	CASSERRDQPQHF
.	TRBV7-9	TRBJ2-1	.	TGTGCCAGCAGGGGCGCTCGGTTGGGTGAGCAGTTCTTC	CASRGARLGEQFF
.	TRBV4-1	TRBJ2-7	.	TGCGCCAGCAGCCAGGTCAACTCCCCCGAGCAGTACTTC	CASSQVNSPEQYF
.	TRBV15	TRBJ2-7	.	TGTGCCACCAGCAGAGGGGGCGAGGATTACGAGCAGTACTTC	CATSRGGEDYEQYF
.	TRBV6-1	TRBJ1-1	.	TGTGCCAGTCGTAGGGTCTTGGACACTGAAGCTTTCTTT	CASRRVLDTEAFF
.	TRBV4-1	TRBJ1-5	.	TGCGCCAGCAGCCAAGATCTAGGGCCGAGTCAGCCCCAGCATTTT	CASSQDLGPSQPQHF
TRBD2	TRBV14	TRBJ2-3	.	TGTGCCAGCAGCCAAGAAGGGACTAGCGGGGACAGCACAGATACGCAGTATTTT	CASSQEGTSGDSTDTQYF